The 9 T cell receptor beta chains reported below all come from one sample, sequenced in a study of cytomegalovirus exposure and HLA in healthy donors. Using immunoSEQ multiplex PCR, the repertoire was profiled, and TCRdb retains in-frame clones only, with some absent. The sample carries approximately 180,000 clones, roughly nine tenths recorded once. Specimen: PBMCs. These receptors originate from a man in his late teens or twenties in good health and CMV-seropositive.

Written as DNA, the CDR3 is TGTGTATCTGGGGCCAACGTCCTGACTTTC. This codes for CVSGANVLTF. The chain uses TRBV6-6 and TRBJ2-6, with D unclear. The germline V gene has CDR1 MNHNY and CDR2 SVGAGI (reference sequence). The CDR3 is made up of 10 amino acids.

In nucleotides, the CDR3 is TGCGCCAGCAGCCAAGACCCAAACAGGGGATGGACTGAAGCTTTCTTT. Its protein product is CASSQDPNRGWTEAFF. The chain uses TRBV4-1 and TRBJ1-1, with 7 bases that match TRBD1. Germline CDR1 reads MGHRA; CDR2 reads YSYEKL. V lost 0 bases, J lost 5 bases, and 9 bases stayed unmatched. The CDR3 has 16 residues.

The chain uses TRBV18 and TRBJ1-4, with a weak D call TRBD1 (5 bases). The CDR3 runs 17 residues. The V gene's germline CDR1 is KGHSH and CDR2 LQKENI. The V gene lost 6 bases and the J gene lost 6 bases, with 23 bases spanning the gap. As DNA, the CDR3 is TGTGCCAGCTCTTCTACTTATTCGGGGGAAGGTGATGAAAAACTGTTTTTT. It translates to CASSSTYSGEGDEKLFF.

CDR3 residues: CASSLRTGSLTDTQYF. CDR3 coding DNA: TGTGCCAGCAGCCTGAGGACAGGGTCCTTAACAGATACGCAGTATTTT. The J gene is TRBJ2-3, the V gene TRBV7-2, with 8 bases that match TRBD1. CDR1 and CDR2 from the germline V gene are SGHTA and FQGNSA. Trimming cost V 5 bases and J 3 bases; bases outside gene matches: 10. The CDR3 has 16 amino acids.

V usage is TRBV5-1 and J usage is TRBJ2-7; the D gene is possibly TRBD2 (5 bases). Trimming left V 0 bases short and J 5 bases short, with 12 bases between. CDR3 length: 14 residues. Germline-derived CDR1 and CDR2 are SGHRS and YFSETQ. CDR3 in amino acids: CASSLEGRRDEQYF. CDR3 nucleotide sequence: TGCGCCAGCAGCTTGGAGGGAAGGCGGGACGAGCAGTACTTC.

V and J are TRBV27 and TRBJ2-7; D ambiguous. V was trimmed by 0 bases and J by 3 bases, leaving 9 bases between them. Germline CDR1 MNHEY, CDR2 SMNVEV (reference sequence). The CDR3 spans 14 residues. This CDR3 is CASSLSFRNYEQYF. As DNA, the CDR3 is TGTGCCAGCAGTTTATCGTTCAGAAACTACGAGCAGTACTTC.

The V call is TRBV6-5, the J call TRBJ1-2; tentatively, D is TRBD1 (6 bases). Trimming removed 5 bases at V and 5 bases at J, with 15 bases between. The CDR3 loop spans 14 amino acids. Germline V lookup: CDR1 MNHEY, CDR2 SVGAGI. CDR3 protein: CASSPGEAYYGYTF. As DNA, the CDR3 is TGTGCCAGCAGTCCAGGGGAAGCCTATTATGGCTACACCTTC.

This sequence joins TRBV28 and TRBJ1-6, with a possible D match to TRBD1 (6 bases). CDR1 MDHEN and CDR2 SYDVKM come from the germline V gene. This CDR3 is built from 20 residues. V lost 2 bases to trimming and J lost 0 bases, with 20 bases between them. The CDR3 nucleotides are TGTGCCAGCAGTTTACCCCCCGGGGGGCGGGGACGCTCCTATAATTCACCCCTCCACTTT. Translating it yields CASSLPPGGRGRSYNSPLHF.

The gene calls are TRBV6-5 and TRBJ2-3; D may be TRBD2 (6 bases). Per germline, CDR1 MNHEY and CDR2 SVGAGI. The germline V and J ends were trimmed by 8 bases and 2 bases, with 11 bases remaining between them. CDR3 length: 13 residues. DNA of the CDR3: TGTGCCAGCGGTAGCGGCCTCACAGATACGCAGTATTTT. This sequence encodes CASGSGLTDTQYF.